These 14 T cell receptor beta chains share one sample of origin, sequenced in a study of cytomegalovirus exposure and HLA in healthy donors (dated by TCRdb to the late 2010s). The library was prepared using the immunoSEQ multiplex PCR assay. For the multiplex PCR, a mixture combining 60 forward primers for TCR Vbeta segments and 13 reverse primers for TCR Jbeta segments was used. Imported from immuneACCESS, the table was reduced by TCRdb to in-frame sequences with V and J called. These copies leave out some clones; in studies compared against another copy, an unresolved V gene accounts for under half, and the cause of the remainder is not known. Recorded for this sample are around 120,000 clones; about 74% of them occurred a single time. The ten largest clonotypes hold 5.2% of the sample. The sequenced material came from PBMCs. These receptors all stem from a female donor in good health and CMV-seropositive.

V is TRBV19 and J is TRBJ2-3; 10 bases agree with TRBD2. The junction had 11 bases not matched to a gene; V was cut back by 10 bases and J by 7 bases. In germline, CDR1 is LNHDA, CDR2 SQIVND (reference sequence). This CDR3 has 14 amino acids. CDR3 sequence: CATLAGALGNTQYF. CDR3 sequence (DNA): TGTGCCACCCTAGCGGGGGCCCTAGGAAATACGCAGTATTTT.

A few counts support this clone. The V and J genes are TRBV19 and TRBJ1-2, with a tentative D call TRBD1 (5 bases). This CDR3 contains 16 residues. V was cut by 3 bases and J by 8 bases, with 22 bases left in between. Germline V lookup: CDR1 LNHDA, CDR2 SQIVND (reference sequence). The CDR3 here is CASSIIATGTRGGYTF. As DNA, the CDR3 is TGTGCCAGTAGTATTATTGCAACCGGGACTCGCGGGGGCTACACCTTC.

The chain links TRBV29-1 to TRBJ1-1, with D possibly matching TRBD1 (5 bases). CDR3 length equals 13 residues. With 1 base removed from V and 4 bases from J, the gap between germline ends came to 10 bases. Germline CDR1 is SQVTM and CDR2 is ANQGSEA. The CDR3 sequence is CSVEGGRGTEAFF. The DNA of the CDR3 is TGCAGCGTTGAAGGGGGCCGAGGCACTGAAGCTTTCTTT.

The rearrangement joins TRBV27 to TRBJ2-2; 8 bases match TRBD2. Trimming took 2 bases from V and 5 from J; bases not matched to a gene: 7. Per the germline V gene, CDR1 is MNHEY and CDR2 is SMNVEV (reference sequence). This CDR3 is built from 16 residues. The CDR3: CASSLAGLVTTGELFF. The CDR3 nucleotides are TGTGCCAGCAGTTTAGCGGGACTAGTAACAACCGGGGAGCTGTTTTTT.

The CDR3 bases are TGCGCCAGCAGCCAAGTTACGGGGGGGCCTATCGGCACAGATACGCAGTATTTT. Protein: CASSQVTGGPIGTDTQYF. The rearrangement joins TRBV4-3 to TRBJ2-3, with TRBD2 matching over 8 bases. CDR3 length equals 18 residues. Per germline, CDR1 LGHNA and CDR2 YSLEER. Germline trimming cut 1 base from V and 1 base from J; bases unmatched to any gene: 10.

This sequence joins TRBV27 and TRBJ1-5; D may be TRBD1 (6 bases). Trimming took off 3 bases at V and 0 bases at J, with 12 bases between the two ends. This CDR3 has 16 residues. Germline V gene lookup returns CDR1 MNHEY and CDR2 SMNVEV (reference sequence). CDR3 in amino acids: CASSFGQPYSNQPQHF. In DNA form, the CDR3 reads TGTGCCAGCAGTTTCGGACAGCCCTATAGCAATCAGCCCCAGCATTTT.

The rearrangement uses TRBV19 and TRBJ2-3; 12 bases fit TRBD1. Trimming cost V 2 bases and J 2 bases; bases outside gene matches: 5. This CDR3 has 17 amino acids. Germline V gene data show CDR1 as LNHDA and CDR2 as SQIVND (reference sequence). The CDR3 nucleotides read TGTGCCAGTAGTATAAGGGGACAGGGGGCCACCACAGATACGCAGTATTTT. Its protein is CASSIRGQGATTDTQYF.

The chain recombines TRBV6-6 with TRBJ2-2; 9 positions match TRBD2. Germline V CDR1 and CDR2: MNHNY, SVGAGI (reference sequence). The J segment lost 5 bases and the V segment lost 7 bases, leaving 11 bases of the junction unmatched. The CDR3 has 16 residues. The CDR3 loop is CASIQRASGVTGELFF. CDR3 DNA: TGTGCCAGCATTCAAAGGGCTAGCGGGGTTACCGGGGAGCTGTTTTTT.

The chain uses TRBV4-1 and TRBJ2-1; 11 positions match TRBD2. Trimming removed 4 bases from V and 7 bases from J; junction bases left unmatched: 15. The CDR3 extends over 18 amino acids. Germline V lookup: CDR1 MGHRA, CDR2 YSYEKL. CDR3 sequence (DNA): TGCGCCAGCAGCCCTGGCCCCTTTAGCGGGAGGGCCGGGAATGAGCAGTTCTTC. The encoded protein is CASSPGPFSGRAGNEQFF.

V and J are TRBV7-6 and TRBJ1-6, with 8 bases that match TRBD1. This CDR3 has 15 residues. Germline assignment: CDR1 SGHVS and CDR2 FNYEAQ. V lost 1 base and J lost 8; bases outside the gene matches: 4. In nucleotides, the CDR3 is TGTGCCAGCAGCTTAGGGACAGGGCTGGATTCACCCCTCCACTTT. It translates to CASSLGTGLDSPLHF.

The chain carries TRBV12-5 and TRBJ2-3; D gene ambiguous. With 5 bases removed from V and 2 bases from J, the gap between germline ends came to 11 bases. Germline V gene lookup returns CDR1 LGHNT and CDR2 FRNRAP. This CDR3 is built from 14 residues. CDR3 DNA sequence: TGTGCTAGTGGTCTTGGCGGCAACACAGATACGCAGTATTTT. Translating gives CASGLGGNTDTQYF.

This rearrangement joins TRBV7-9 to TRBJ2-3; 8 nucleotides agree with TRBD1. Looked up from germline, CDR1 is SEHNR and CDR2 is FQNEAQ (reference sequence). Losses at the gene ends were 8 bases for V and 2 bases for J; bases not matched to a gene: 3. CDR3 length: 13 amino acids. CDR3 sequence reads: CASQGANTDTQYF. CDR3 nucleotides: TGTGCCAGCCAGGGGGCAAACACAGATACGCAGTATTTT.

The chain has TRBV6-1 and TRBJ1-2; D is undetermined. CDR3 size: 13 residues. V shed 2 bases and J shed 5 bases, with 9 bases lying between them. Germline V gene data show CDR1 as MNHNS and CDR2 as SASEGT. DNA for the CDR3: TGTGCCAGCAGTGAATCGCAGATGTATGGCTACACCTTC. Its protein is CASSESQMYGYTF.

This clone came up a few times. The rearrangement links TRBV15 to TRBJ2-7; the D gene is possibly TRBD2 (5 bases). Germline-derived CDR1 and CDR2 are LNHNV and YYDKDF (reference sequence). The CDR3 length is 13 residues. V lost 3 bases and J 7 bases, leaving 13 bases between the germline ends. CDR3 region: CATSRDLEREQYF. As DNA, the CDR3 is TGTGCCACCAGCAGGGACTTGGAGCGAGAGCAGTACTTC. Combining the CDR3 with reference TRBV15 and TRBJ2-7 gives the whole variable domain DAMVIQNPRYQVTQFGKPVTLSCSQTLNHNVMYWYQQKSSQAPKLLFHYYDKDFNNEADTPDNFQSRRPNTSFCFLDIRSPGLGDTAMYLCATSRDLEREQYFGPGTRLTVT.